The 21 T cell receptor beta chains below come from one sample, sequenced in a study of blood T cell repertoires in COVID-19. Libraries were prepared by immunoSEQ multiplex PCR; TCRdb keeps only in-frame clonotypes and omits some of them. The table includes about 83,000 clones, roughly 86% detected once. Sequenced: peripheral blood. The receptors stem from an elderly man with active or convalescent COVID-19.

V is TRBV2 and J is TRBJ1-1, with TRBD1 matching over 8 bases. With 6 bases clipped from V and 5 bases from J, the junction kept 8 bases outside the gene matches. The CDR3 consists of 14 residues. Germline CDR1 is SNHLY and CDR2 is FYNNEI. The DNA of the CDR3 is TGTGCCAGCAGCCATGACAGGGGTGGGACTGAAGCTTTCTTT. Its translation: CASSHDRGGTEAFF.

The rearrangement links TRBV6-5 to TRBJ2-1; no firm D call. From germline, CDR1 is MNHEY and CDR2 SVGAGI. The CDR3 consists of 16 residues. With 0 bases removed from V and 6 bases from J, the gap between germline ends came to 15 bases. The CDR3 protein is CASSYSSVDRVNEQFF. The CDR3 DNA reads as TGTGCCAGCAGTTACTCGTCAGTGGATCGGGTCAATGAGCAGTTCTTC.

The genes are TRBV18 and TRBJ2-5, with a weak D call TRBD2 (5 bases). V was shortened by 4 bases and J by 4 bases, with 16 bases between the two germline ends. Germline CDR1 KGHSH, CDR2 LQKENI. CDR3 length: 15 residues. The CDR3 spells CASSLLEGRRETQYF. The CDR3 DNA is TGTGCCAGCTCACTTCTCGAGGGTAGGAGAGAGACCCAGTACTTC.

The rearrangement uses TRBV6-5 and TRBJ2-2; no firm D call. In germline, CDR1 is MNHEY, CDR2 SVGAGI. There are 15 residues in the CDR3. Trimming took off 0 bases at V and 9 bases at J, with 14 bases between the two ends. In DNA form, the CDR3 reads TGTGCCAGCAGTTACTCGGTGAATAGCATCCGGGAGCTGTTTTTT. This encodes CASSYSVNSIRELFF.

The gene calls are TRBV6-5 and TRBJ1-1; 9 nucleotides agree with TRBD1. This CDR3 is built from 15 residues. Germline CDR1 MNHEY, CDR2 SVGAGI. After removal of 2 bases from V and 5 bases from J, the junction contained 6 bases not matched to a gene. The CDR3 protein is CASSYPRQGVTEAFF. DNA of the CDR3: TGTGCCAGCAGTTACCCTCGACAGGGGGTGACTGAAGCTTTCTTT.

The CDR3 nucleotides read TGTGCCAGCTCACAAAGACAGGTTATCAACACCGGGGAGCTGTTTTTT. Amino acid sequence: CASSQRQVINTGELFF. The chain uses TRBV18 and TRBJ2-2; tentatively, D is TRBD1 (6 bases). Looked up from germline, CDR1 is KGHSH and CDR2 is LQKENI. The V end was cut by 4 bases, the J end by 2 bases, with 14 bases between. This CDR3 contains 16 residues.

DNA of the CDR3: TGTGCCAGCAGTACCCAGAACAATGAGCAGTTCTTC. The encoded protein is CASSTQNNEQFF. The chain couples TRBV12-3 or TRBV12-4 to TRBJ2-1; no definite D call. The CDR3 is made up of 12 amino acids. Deletions cut 5 bases from V and 5 bases from J, with 7 bases between.

The chain recombines TRBV15 with TRBJ2-3, with D hard to call. The CDR3 contains 14 residues. The germline CDR1 and CDR2 sequences are LNHNV and YYDKDF (reference sequence). Trimming removed 4 bases at V and 4 bases at J, with 12 bases between. The CDR3 reads CATSTLTGADTQYF. The CDR3 nucleotides are TGTGCCACCAGCACCCTAACCGGAGCAGATACGCAGTATTTT. Using reference TRBV15 and TRBJ2-3 for the parts outside the CDR3, the full variable domain is DAMVIQNPRYQVTQFGKPVTLSCSQTLNHNVMYWYQQKSSQAPKLLFHYYDKDFNNEADTPDNFQSRRPNTSFCFLDIRSPGLGDTAMYLCATSTLTGADTQYFGPGTRLTVL.

CDR3 sequence: CASSLRQGATNEKLFF. In DNA form, the CDR3 reads TGCGCCAGCAGCTTAAGACAGGGGGCGACTAATGAAAAACTGTTTTTT. This chain joins TRBV5-1 and TRBJ1-4; TRBD1 matches 10 bases. Germline assignment: CDR1 SGHRS and CDR2 YFSETQ. V gave up 2 bases and J gave up 2 bases; unmatched junction bases: 3. The CDR3 sequence is 16 residues long. The full variable domain, with the rest looked up from reference TRBV5-1 and TRBJ1-4, is KAGVTQTPRYLIKTRGQQVTLSCSPISGHRSVSWYQQTPGQGLQFLFEYFSETQRNKGNFPGRFSGRQFSNSRSEMNVSTLELGDSALYLCASSLRQGATNEKLFFGSGTQLSVL.

The DNA of the CDR3 is TGTGCCAGCAAATCAGGGTACTCGATCACTGAAGCTTTCTTT. It yields the protein CASKSGYSITEAFF. The J gene is TRBJ1-1, the V gene TRBV2; the D gene is possibly TRBD1 (5 bases). The CDR3 is 14 amino acids. Germline CDR1 reads SNHLY; CDR2 reads FYNNEI. The V end lost 7 bases, the J end lost 4 bases, and 16 bases lay between the germline ends. The whole variable domain, remainder taken from reference TRBV2 and TRBJ1-1, is EPEVTQTPSHQVTQMGQEVILRCVPISNHLYFYWYRQILGQKVEFLVSFYNNEISEKSEIFDDQFSVERPDGSNFTLKIRSTKLEDSAMYFCASKSGYSITEAFFGQGTRLTVV.

This chain connects TRBV11-3 to TRBJ2-5; D not certain. Germline V CDR1 and CDR2: SGHNT, YENEEA. V was shortened by 0 bases and J by 0 bases, with 8 bases between the two germline ends. The CDR3 extends over 15 amino acids. CDR3 DNA sequence: TGTGCCAGCAGCTTAGATGGCAGAAACCAAGAGACCCAGTACTTC. Its translation: CASSLDGRNQETQYF.

A single count supports this clone. V and J are TRBV10-1 and TRBJ1-1; possibly TRBD1 for D (5 bases). The CDR3 is 13 residues long. V shed 5 bases and J shed 5 bases, with 12 bases lying between them. Germline V gives CDR1 WNHNN, CDR2 SYGVQD (reference sequence). The CDR3 DNA sequence: TGCGCCAGCAGTTGGGGGGGATCGACTGAAGCTTTCTTT. This sequence encodes CASSWGGSTEAFF.

The V gene is TRBV4-2, the J gene TRBJ1-1; D perhaps matches TRBD1 (5 bases). Germline values: CDR1 LGHNA, CDR2 YNFKEQ. The CDR3 covers 14 residues. V gave up 0 bases and J gave up 7 bases, with 12 bases separating them. CDR3 nucleotide sequence: TGTGCCAGCAGCCAAGATAGCCCGACAGATGAAGCTTTCTTT. It yields the protein CASSQDSPTDEAFF.

The V gene is TRBV4-1, the J gene TRBJ2-1; the D gene is possibly TRBD2 (6 bases). Germline V gene lookup returns CDR1 MGHRA and CDR2 YSYEKL. V lost 1 base to trimming and J lost 9 bases, with 16 bases between them. The CDR3 has 15 amino acids. DNA of the CDR3: TGCGCCAGCAGCCAAGGGAGGGGATCCACTGGTGAGCAGTTCTTC. Protein: CASSQGRGSTGEQFF.

CDR3 sequence reads: CASSQVWDRGSQETQYF. DNA of the CDR3: TGTGCCAGCAGCCAAGTGTGGGACAGGGGGTCTCAAGAGACCCAGTACTTC. This rearrangement joins TRBV4-2 to TRBJ2-5; 11 bases fit TRBD1. Trimming at V came to 1 base and at J to 2 bases, leaving 6 bases not matched to a gene. CDR3 length: 17 residues. Looked up from germline, CDR1 is LGHNA and CDR2 is YNFKEQ.

About this clone itself: The junction shows a germline mismatch at one end, possibly a read error. V gene TRBV12-3 or TRBV12-4 combines with J gene TRBJ1-2; D is unresolved. The length of the CDR3 is 11 residues. CDR3 sequence reads: CASSLIEDPAF. Written as DNA, the CDR3 is TGTGCCAGCAGTTTAATTGAGGATCCGGCCTTC.

The genes are TRBV3-1 (or the pseudogene TRBV3-2) and TRBJ2-1, with D perhaps matching TRBD2 (6 bases). Trimming pared 1 base from V and 2 bases from J, leaving 15 bases between. This CDR3 has 17 amino acids. Germline lookup yields CDR1 LGHDT and CDR2 YNNKEL (reference sequence). The CDR3 is CASSQVRRVVTYNEQFF. CDR3 DNA: TGTGCCAGCAGCCAAGTTCGGAGGGTCGTGACCTACAATGAGCAGTTCTTC.

CDR3 residues: CASSPYPGRVYEQYV. The CDR3 nucleotides read TGTGCCAGCAGTCCCTACCCCGGGAGGGTCTACGAGCAGTACGTC. The rearrangement links TRBV27 to TRBJ2-7; TRBD2 matches 8 bases. CDR1 is MNHEY and CDR2 is SMNVEV in the germline V gene (reference sequence). V shed 5 bases and J 3 bases; nucleotides not matched to a gene: 9. This CDR3 is built from 15 residues.

The rearrangement uses TRBV15 and TRBJ2-1; possibly TRBD1 for D (6 bases). Per the germline V gene, CDR1 is LNHNV and CDR2 is YYDKDF (reference sequence). V lost 4 bases and J lost 2, with 15 bases in between. The CDR3 contains 16 residues. CDR3 sequence reads: CATSTSTGPPYNEQFF. The CDR3 nucleotides are TGTGCCACCAGCACCTCGACAGGCCCGCCCTACAATGAGCAGTTCTTC.

The chain employs TRBV27 and TRBJ1-3; 8 nucleotides line up with TRBD1. Germline loops: CDR1 MNHEY, CDR2 SMNVEV (reference sequence). V was clipped by 5 bases and J by 0 bases; unmatched bases: 3. The CDR3 totals 15 residues. The CDR3 nucleotides are TGTGCCAGCAGTACAGGGGGAAGCTCTGGAAACACCATATATTTT. This gives the protein CASSTGGSSGNTIYF.

J is TRBJ2-1 and V is TRBV18, with D hard to call. Trimming removed 1 base from V and 7 bases from J, with 8 bases in between. The CDR3 covers 13 residues. Germline loops: CDR1 KGHSH, CDR2 LQKENI. DNA for the CDR3: TGTGCCAGCTCACCACTAGCCGTGAATGAGCAGTTCTTC. Amino acids: CASSPLAVNEQFF.